This passage covers 22 T cell receptor beta chains from one sample sequenced in a study of blood T cells in healthy people across ages. It was with a sample-barcoded 5' primer and a J-beta primer mix that a second PCR of about 6 to 12 cycles was run. TCRdb reprocessed the 5' RACE reads via MiXCR and lists one record per CDR3 protein. The data hold about 720,000 distinct CDR3 sequences, with just under 25% observed a single time. The data were also submitted as part of a second study, on T cells of mothers and their children.

Sequenced sample: blood. The receptors shown here come from a boy under 18 in good health.

The chain carries TRBV29-1 and TRBJ2-5, with D maybe TRBD1 (7 bases). The germline gives CDR1 SQVTM, CDR2 ANQGSEA. Trimming stripped 6 bases from V and 3 bases from J, with 14 bases between. The CDR3 length is 13 residues. CDR3 DNA sequence: TGCAGCGTGATGCGGGACAGAAAAGAGACCCAGTACTTC. Encoded protein: CSVMRDRKETQYF. The entire variable domain, with the rest obtained from reference TRBV29-1 and TRBJ2-5, is as follows: SAVISQKPSRDICQRGTSLTIQCQVDSQVTMMFWYRQQPGQSLTLIATANQGSEATYESGFVIDKFPISRPNLTFSTLTVSNMSPEDSSIYLCSVMRDRKETQYFGPGTRLLVL.

This clonotype was seen a handful of times. The V gene is TRBV20-1, the J gene TRBJ2-5; 9 positions match TRBD1. Trimming removed 2 bases from V and 2 bases from J; junction bases left unmatched: 3. Looked up from germline, CDR1 is DFQATT and CDR2 is SNEGSKA (reference sequence). This CDR3 region has 14 residues. Here the CDR3 reads CSARRGQGQETQYF. CDR3 coding DNA: TGCAGTGCTAGAAGGGGACAGGGACAAGAGACCCAGTACTTC.

This clonotype has a handful of counts. V and J are TRBV5-1 and TRBJ2-5; possibly TRBD1 or TRBD2 for D (5 bases each). V was pared by 3 bases and J by 2 bases, with 14 bases between. The CDR3 sequence is 15 residues long. Germline values: CDR1 SGHRS, CDR2 YFSETQ. CDR3 nucleotide sequence: TGCGCCAGCAGCTCTGGCTACAGGACTCAAGAGACCCAGTACTTC. Amino acids: CASSSGYRTQETQYF.

Only one count was recorded for this clonotype. This sequence joins TRBV7-2 and TRBJ2-3, with TRBD2 matching 8 bases. V was pared by 9 bases and J by 3 bases, with 11 bases of the junction left unmatched. The length of the CDR3 is 15 residues. Germline V gene data show CDR1 as SGHTA and CDR2 as FQGNSA. CDR3 protein: CASVPLADGTDTQYF. CDR3 DNA: TGTGCCAGTGTCCCACTAGCGGACGGGACAGATACGCAGTATTTT.

The chain uses TRBV6-6 and TRBJ2-5; 9 bases agree with TRBD2. There are 15 residues in the CDR3. CDR1 MNHNY and CDR2 SVGAGI come from the germline V gene (reference sequence). V lost 3 bases to trimming and J lost 1 base; unmatched junction nucleotides: 3. The CDR3 here is CASSYPTSGQETQYF. The DNA for the CDR3 is TGTGCCAGCAGTTATCCGACTAGCGGCCAAGAGACCCAGTACTTC.

The CDR3 region has the DNA TGTGCCAGCAGCTTTCTGGCGGGAGGGAGCTCCTACAATGAGCAGTTCTTC. Encoded protein: CASSFLAGGSSYNEQFF. The genes are TRBV3-1 and TRBJ2-1; 9 positions agree with TRBD2. V lost 5 bases to trimming and J lost 0 bases; unmatched junction nucleotides: 8. CDR3 size: 17 residues. Germline assignment: CDR1 LGHDT and CDR2 YNNKEL (reference sequence).

The chain uses TRBV29-1 and TRBJ2-7; TRBD1 might be the D (5 bases). V lost 6 bases and J 2 bases, leaving 11 bases between the germline ends. Germline-derived CDR1 and CDR2 are SQVTM and ANQGSEA. This CDR3 spans 12 amino acids. The CDR3 DNA sequence: TGCAGCGTGAAGACAGCTACCTACGAGCAGTACTTC. Translated: CSVKTATYEQYF.

This clonotype was recorded once. A junction end diverges from the germline sequence, so it may reflect a read error. This chain links TRBV5-1 with TRBJ2-5; D unresolved. The CDR3 is 12 amino acids. Germline lookup yields CDR1 SGHRS and CDR2 YFSETQ. The CDR3 bases are TGCGCTAGCAGCTTGTCGAAGGAGACCCAGTACTTC. This gives the protein CASSLSKETQYF.

The table lists this clonotype with a few counts. This chain uses TRBV10-3 with TRBJ1-2; TRBD1 aligns across 9 bases. The V segment lost 3 bases and the J segment 2 bases; nucleotides outside the gene matches: 4. The CDR3 totals 15 residues. The V gene's germline CDR1 is ENHRY and CDR2 SYGVKD. CDR3 sequence (DNA): TGTGCCATCAGTGAACCGGGACAGGGCAACTATGGCTACACCTTC. It codes for CAISEPGQGNYGYTF.

The chain couples TRBV7-2 to TRBJ1-3; the D is unclear. Trimming removed 1 base at V and 2 bases at J, with 9 bases between. This CDR3 has 15 amino acids. Per the germline V gene, CDR1 is SGHTA and CDR2 is FQGNSA. The CDR3 DNA reads TGTGCCAGCAGCTTAGTATTCGGAACTGGAAACACCATATATTTT. Its translation: CASSLVFGTGNTIYF.

The rearrangement uses TRBV6-1 and TRBJ2-5, with 7 positions matching TRBD2. The J call is in doubt because the DNA end fits TRBJ2-7 better. CDR1 is MNHNS and CDR2 is SASEGT in the germline V gene. The CDR3 totals 14 residues. The DNA for the CDR3 is TGTGCCAGCATGATGCGGGGGTTGTCCTACGAGCAGTACTTC. This translates into CASMMRGLSYEQYF.

A remark on this clonotype: The missing conserved phenylalanine or tryptophan at the end of this CDR3 makes a read error likely. V usage is TRBV4-3 and J usage is TRBJ2-5; TRBD1 matches at 7 bases. The J call may be mistaken, given a closer DNA end match to TRBJ2-7. In germline, CDR1 is LGHNA, CDR2 YSLEER. The CDR3 covers 15 residues. The CDR3 DNA follows: TGCGCCAGCAGCCAAGCTGGAGACAGGGCCTACGAGCAGTACCTC. It encodes CASSQAGDRAYEQYL.

This clonotype was detected only a few times. The CDR3 region has the DNA TGCAGCGTCGCCCTAGCCGGGAGGGAGGGAGGCGAGCAGTACTTC. This translates into CSVALAGREGGEQYF. The chain employs TRBV29-1 and TRBJ2-1; the match to TRBD2 covers 8 bases. The J call may be incorrect, as the DNA end agrees better with TRBJ2-7. The CDR3 sequence is 15 residues long. Germline loops: CDR1 SQVTM, CDR2 ANQGSEA.

This clonotype was seen more than once but under ten times. The chain carries TRBV5-1 and TRBJ1-4; 9 bases fit TRBD1. The CDR3 is 16 amino acids. CDR1 SGHRS and CDR2 YFSETQ come from the germline V gene. V lost 3 bases and J lost 4; bases outside the gene matches: 7. In DNA form, the CDR3 reads TGCGCCAGCAGCTCACGGGACAGGGACAGTAATGAAAAACTGTTTTTT. It encodes CASSSRDRDSNEKLFF.

On this clonotype: A junction boundary mismatches the germline segment, possibly from a read error. The chain carries TRBV6-1 and TRBJ2-4; unclear D gene. The CDR3 sequence is 17 residues long. Germline V gene data show CDR1 as MNHNS and CDR2 as SASEGT. The CDR3 loop reads CASSPLLGSIAKNIRYF. The CDR3 DNA sequence: TGTGCCAGCAGTCCTCTTTTGGGGTCTATAGCCAAAAACATTCGGTACTTC.

This sequence joins TRBV9 and TRBJ1-1; a weak D match, TRBD1 (5 bases). V lost 3 bases and J lost 4, with 13 bases in between. The CDR3 has 14 amino acids. Germline CDR1 SGDLS, CDR2 YYNGEE. Written as DNA, the CDR3 is TGTGCCAGCAGCGCCGGATCGGGGCCCACTGAAGCTTTCTTT. This codes for CASSAGSGPTEAFF.

This clonotype has just a few counts. The genes are TRBV20-1 and TRBJ2-7; 13 nucleotides align to TRBD2. The tail of the sequence fits TRBJ2-1 better, so the J call may be wrong. In germline, CDR1 is DFQATT, CDR2 SNEGSKA (reference sequence). CDR3 size: 16 residues. CDR3 DNA sequence: TGCAGTGCTAGAGATCACTGGACTAGCGGGAGCGATGAGCAGTTCTTC. Its protein is CSARDHWTSGSDEQFF.

The chain links TRBV28 to TRBJ1-1, with D tentatively TRBD1 (5 bases). Germline lookup yields CDR1 MDHEN and CDR2 SYDVKM. Deletions cut 1 base from V and 11 bases from J, with 17 bases between. The CDR3 is 14 amino acids. The CDR3 here is CASSLSPGAKRAFF. The CDR3 nucleotides read TGTGCCAGCAGTTTATCACCTGGGGCCAAGAGGGCTTTCTTT.

This clonotype has more than one count but fewer than ten. The V call is TRBV5-1, the J call TRBJ2-1; possible D gene TRBD1, 5 bases. CDR3 length equals 15 residues. Trimming left V 5 bases short and J 3 bases short, with 15 bases between. CDR1 is SGHRS and CDR2 is YFSETQ in the germline V gene. The DNA for the CDR3 is TGCGCCAGCAGAAAGACAGAGGTAGACTACAATGAGCAGTTCTTC. Amino acid sequence: CASRKTEVDYNEQFF.

The V and J genes are TRBV5-8 and TRBJ2-5; TRBD2 might be the D (6 bases). V was pared by 3 bases and J by 5 bases, with 11 bases between. The CDR3 loop spans 13 amino acids. The germline gives CDR1 SGHTS, CDR2 YDEGEE. The DNA of the CDR3 is TGTGCCAGCAGCTACCCGGAGGGGGAGACCCAGTACTTC. It translates to CASSYPEGETQYF.

CDR3 amino acids: CASSSGTSLVQQYF. Here the CDR3 DNA reads TGTGCCAGCAGTTCGGGGACTAGCCTAGTTCAGCAGTACTTC. The gene calls are TRBV14 and TRBJ2-5; 9 bases agree with TRBD2. Germline V gene sequence: CDR1 SGHDN, CDR2 FVKESK. The CDR3 covers 14 residues. V trimming: 6 bases; J trimming: 11 bases; junction bases outside the gene matches: 13.

This clonotype was recorded a few times. The chain recombines TRBV10-3 with TRBJ2-7; D gene unclear. There are 18 residues in the CDR3. The V gene lost 0 bases and the J gene lost 5 bases, with 23 bases spanning the gap. From germline, CDR1 is ENHRY and CDR2 SYGVKD. CDR3 sequence reads: CAISESIGYVTGNHEQYF. The CDR3 DNA reads TGTGCCATCAGTGAGTCTATCGGCTATGTCACGGGTAACCACGAGCAGTACTTC.